One and the same sample provided the 18 T cell receptor beta chains below, sequenced in a study of T cell clusters in autoimmune cytopenias. TRB rearrangements were amplified by touch-down multiplex PCR with mixed TRB-A/B primers. TCRdb reprocessed the multiplex PCR reads and stores each CDR3 protein as one record, lacking DNA. The sample has fewer than 6,500 distinct CDR3 sequences, and its top ten clones hold roughly 28%. Each sample's input was roughly 230 ng genomic DNA, 38,000 or so genome equivalents. The sequenced sample was peripheral blood. Every receptor here comes from a human donor with an autoimmune cytopenia or autoimmune hepatitis (not recorded which).

The chain is built from TRBV6-5 and TRBJ2-1; the TRBD1 assignment by TCRdb is unverifiable without DNA. CDR1 is MNHEY, CDR2 SVGAGI, per germline. The CDR3 consists of 17 residues. The CDR3 loop reads CASSPPGGITSYNEQFF.

The chain has TRBV6-4 and TRBJ1-5; there is no DNA to check the TCRdb D call of TRBD1. The CDR3 is 18 amino acids. CDR1 is MRHNA, CDR2 SNTAGT, per germline. The CDR3 protein is CASSDCRDPRQDNQPQHF.

The V and J genes are TRBV5-6 and TRBJ1-5; TCRdb's D call of TRBD1 is untestable without DNA. This CDR3 comprises 16 residues. Germline-derived CDR1 and CDR2 are SGHDT and YYEEEE. The CDR3: CASSQARVLSNQPQHF. Full variable domain (missing parts from reference TRBV5-6 and TRBJ1-5): DAGVTQSPTHLIKTRGQQVTLRCSPKSGHDTVSWYQQALGQGPQFIFQYYEEEERQRGNFPDRFSGHQFPNYSSELNVNALLLGDSALYLCASSQARVLSNQPQHFGDGTRLSIL.

V and J are TRBV20-1 and TRBJ1-4; TCRdb's D call, TRBD1, is unchecked because there is no DNA. The germline CDR1 and CDR2 sequences are DFQATT and SNEGSKA (reference sequence). This CDR3 contains 14 residues. CDR3 in amino acids: CSACQGAKGEKLFF.

The J gene is TRBJ1-4, the V gene TRBV7-9; absent DNA, TCRdb's TRBD1 call cannot be checked. Germline loops: CDR1 SEHNR, CDR2 FQNEAQ (reference sequence). The CDR3 covers 14 residues. The CDR3 reads CASSLSGGYEKLFF. Full variable domain (rest looked up from reference TRBV7-9 and TRBJ1-4): DTGVSQNPRHKITKRGQNVTFRCDPISEHNRLYWYRQTLGQGPEFLTYFQNEAQLEKSRLLSDRFSAERPKGSFSTLEIQRTEQGDSAMYLCASSLSGGYEKLFFGSGTQLSVL.

The chain combines TRBV20-1 with TRBJ2-5; TCRdb picks TRBD1, but there is no DNA to check that call. This CDR3 spans 17 amino acids. Per the germline V gene, CDR1 is DFQATT and CDR2 is SNEGSKA (reference sequence). This CDR3 is CSATRNTDRKQQETQYF.

CDR3 amino acids: CASSADNQETQYF. The V call is TRBV19, the J call TRBJ2-5; the D call of TRBD1 rests on TCRdb alone, since no DNA is present to check it. This CDR3 region has 13 residues. CDR1 and CDR2 (germline): LNHDA, SQIVND (reference sequence).

The J gene is TRBJ2-1, the V gene TRBV6-5; TCRdb outputs TRBD2, but without DNA this stays unchecked. The CDR3 length is 14 residues. Germline CDR1 and CDR2: MNHEY and SVGAGI. CDR3 loop: CASRLQLGHNEQFF.

The chain employs TRBV5-1 and TRBJ1-1; TCRdb indicates TRBD1, and absent DNA this call remains unverified. Germline CDR1 reads SGHRS; CDR2 reads YFSETQ. The CDR3 sequence is 14 residues long. CDR3 protein: CASRQGAQNTEAFF.

In terms of frequency, this clonotype is medium-sized. The rearrangement links TRBV12-3 or TRBV12-4 to TRBJ1-3. The CDR3 is made up of 14 amino acids. This chain's CDR3 is CASSLGPLSDTIYF.

This clonotype ranks as medium-sized (0.01 to 0.1%) in terms of frequency. The chain recombines TRBV10-1 with TRBJ2-7. The germline gives CDR1 WNHNN, CDR2 SYGVQD (reference sequence). The CDR3 sequence is 15 residues long. The CDR3 region is CASSESAGAGYEQYF.

V gene TRBV12-3 or TRBV12-4 combines with J gene TRBJ2-7; with no DNA, the TCRdb D assignment of TRBD2 cannot be verified. This CDR3 comprises 13 residues. The CDR3 loop reads CASSLGLVGEQYF.

This clonotype registers medium-sized by frequency. The rearrangement uses TRBV7-2 and TRBJ1-6. This CDR3 region has 14 residues. Looked up from germline, CDR1 is SGHTA and CDR2 is FQGNSA. The CDR3 spells CASIGGSYNSPLHF.

The chain carries TRBV27 and TRBJ2-2. The CDR3 has 14 residues. Germline CDR1 reads MNHEY; CDR2 reads SMNVEV (reference sequence). CDR3 sequence reads: CASSFRHRSGELFF.

This clonotype is deemed medium-sized (0.01 to 0.1%) by its frequency. The rearrangement joins TRBV30 to TRBJ1-1; TCRdb's D call of TRBD1 is untestable without DNA. CDR3 length: 14 residues. Germline values: CDR1 GTSNPN, CDR2 SVGIG (reference sequence). The CDR3 spells CAFHSRDSDTEAFF.

V gene TRBV19 combines with J gene TRBJ1-5; TCRdb outputs TRBD1, but without DNA this stays unchecked. This CDR3 has 15 residues. CDR1 is LNHDA, CDR2 SQIVND, per germline (reference sequence). CDR3 loop: CASTGTGGRGEPQHF. The variable domain in full, with the rest retrieved from reference TRBV19 and TRBJ1-5, is DGGITQSPKYLFRKEGQNVTLSCEQNLNHDAMYWYRQDPGQGLRLIYYSQIVNDFQKGDIAEGYSVSREKKESFPLTVTSAQKNPTAFYLCASTGTGGRGEPQHFGDGTRLSIL.

Measured by frequency, this clonotype is medium-sized. The chain is built from TRBV6-5 and TRBJ1-4; no DNA is available, so the TRBD1 call from TCRdb remains unchecked. Germline CDR1 and CDR2: MNHEY and SVGAGI. The CDR3 loop spans 16 amino acids. The CDR3 is CASSYAQTGGFEKLFF.

The chain employs TRBV11-3 and TRBJ2-3; TCRdb proposes TRBD1, but this gene call is untestable without DNA. The CDR3 sequence is 14 residues long. The V gene's germline CDR1 is SGHNT and CDR2 YENEEA. The CDR3 region is CASSSRWATDTQYF.